Below, 6 T cell receptor beta chains from the same sample are listed, as sequenced in a study of PD-L1 blockade in urothelial cancer. The assay was immunoSEQ multiplex PCR, and TCRdb's table has in-frame clones only and misses some. Of some 45,000 clones in the sample, more than 70% are singletons; the top ten hold 20% to 25%. The time point is: pretreatment peripheral blood. Sequenced here: PBMCs, sampled around atezolizumab (anti-PD-L1) treatment. These receptors all come from a donor aged 40 or over with urothelial cancer.

The rearrangement uses TRBV14 and TRBJ2-7; maybe TRBD2 (5 bases). Trimming stripped 6 bases from V and 2 bases from J, with 11 bases between. The CDR3 is 13 amino acids. Germline CDR1 is SGHDN and CDR2 is FVKESK. CDR3 amino acids: CASRRTSTYEQYF. DNA for the CDR3: TGTGCCAGCAGGAGGACTTCCACCTACGAGCAGTACTTC.

This clone was picked up a small number of times. This sequence joins TRBV2 and TRBJ1-1; the D is unclear. Germline loops: CDR1 SNHLY, CDR2 FYNNEI. The V gene lost 5 bases and the J gene lost 0 bases, with 13 bases spanning the gap. The CDR3 totals 15 residues. The CDR3 DNA follows: TGTGCCAGCAGTCCCCGAGGGAGGATGAACACTGAAGCTTTCTTT. Translation gives CASSPRGRMNTEAFF.

CDR3 loop: CASSPTSGSTDTQYF. CDR3 sequence (DNA): TGTGCCAGCAGCCCCACTAGCGGTAGCACAGATACGCAGTATTTT. The chain has TRBV5-6 and TRBJ2-3, with 8 bases that match TRBD2. The J segment lost 0 bases and the V segment lost 4 bases, leaving 4 bases of the junction unmatched. CDR1 is SGHDT, CDR2 YYEEEE, per germline. CDR3 length: 15 amino acids.

The chain couples TRBV19 to TRBJ1-2; possible D gene TRBD1, 6 bases. CDR1 is LNHDA and CDR2 is SQIVND in the germline V gene (reference sequence). V lost 10 bases to trimming and J lost 7 bases, with 19 bases between them. The CDR3 runs 13 residues. The CDR3 loop is CATKVGGGVGYTF. DNA for the CDR3: TGTGCCACCAAGGTGGGAGGGGGAGTTGGCTACACCTTC.

The chain combines TRBV7-9 with TRBJ2-7; D is unresolved. The CDR3 has 11 amino acids. Germline values: CDR1 SEHNR, CDR2 FQNEAQ (reference sequence). This CDR3 is CASVFAYEQYF. In nucleotides, the CDR3 is TGTGCGTCGGTGTTCGCCTACGAGCAGTACTTC.

The J gene is TRBJ2-1, the V gene TRBV19; no definite D call. The CDR3 contains 13 residues. V gave up 1 base and J gave up 6 bases, with 7 bases separating them. Germline V lookup: CDR1 LNHDA, CDR2 SQIVND (reference sequence). The CDR3 DNA is TGTGCCAGTAGTATAGCCCCGGGCAATGAGCAGTTCTTC. The encoded protein is CASSIAPGNEQFF.